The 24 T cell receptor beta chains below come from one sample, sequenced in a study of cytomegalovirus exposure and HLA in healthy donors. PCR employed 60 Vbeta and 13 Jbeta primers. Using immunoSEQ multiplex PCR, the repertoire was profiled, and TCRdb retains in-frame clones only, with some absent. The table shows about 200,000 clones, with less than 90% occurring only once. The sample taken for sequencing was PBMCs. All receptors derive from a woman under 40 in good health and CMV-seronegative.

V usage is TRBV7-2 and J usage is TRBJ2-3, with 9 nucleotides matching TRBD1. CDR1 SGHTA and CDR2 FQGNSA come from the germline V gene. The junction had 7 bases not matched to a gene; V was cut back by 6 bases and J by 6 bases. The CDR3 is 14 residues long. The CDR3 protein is CASRLTGGADTQYF. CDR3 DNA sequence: TGTGCCAGCAGGTTAACAGGGGGCGCGGATACGCAGTATTTT.

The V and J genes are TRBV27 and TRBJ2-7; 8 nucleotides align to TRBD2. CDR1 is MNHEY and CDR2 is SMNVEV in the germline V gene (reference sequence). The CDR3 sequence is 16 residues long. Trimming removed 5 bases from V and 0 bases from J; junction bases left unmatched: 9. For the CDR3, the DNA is TGTGCCAGCAGTCCCTCAGCGGGGGAAAACTCCTACGAGCAGTACTTC. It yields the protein CASSPSAGENSYEQYF.

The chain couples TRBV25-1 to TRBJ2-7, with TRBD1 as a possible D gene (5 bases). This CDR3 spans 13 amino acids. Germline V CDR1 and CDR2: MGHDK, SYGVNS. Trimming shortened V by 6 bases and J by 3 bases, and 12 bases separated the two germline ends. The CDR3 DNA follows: TGTGCCAGCAGCCAGACAGATCTCTACGAGCAGTACTTC. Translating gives CASSQTDLYEQYF.

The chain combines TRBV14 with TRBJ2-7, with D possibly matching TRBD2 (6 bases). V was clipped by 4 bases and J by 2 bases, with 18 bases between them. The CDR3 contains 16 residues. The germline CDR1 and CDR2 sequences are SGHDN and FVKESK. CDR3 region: CASSLYGGDHPYEQYF. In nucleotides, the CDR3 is TGTGCCAGCAGCCTATACGGAGGGGACCACCCCTACGAGCAGTACTTC.

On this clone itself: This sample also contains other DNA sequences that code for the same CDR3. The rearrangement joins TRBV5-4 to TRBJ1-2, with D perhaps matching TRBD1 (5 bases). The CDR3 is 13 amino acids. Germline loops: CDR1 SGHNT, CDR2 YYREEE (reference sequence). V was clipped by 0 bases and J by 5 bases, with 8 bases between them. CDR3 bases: TGTGCCAGCAGCTTGGAGACAGATTATGGCTACACCTTC. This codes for CASSLETDYGYTF.

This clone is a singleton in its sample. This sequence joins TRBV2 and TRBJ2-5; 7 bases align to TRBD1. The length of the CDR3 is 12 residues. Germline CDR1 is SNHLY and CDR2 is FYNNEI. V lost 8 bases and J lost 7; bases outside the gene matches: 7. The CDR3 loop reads CASRRDSGTQYF. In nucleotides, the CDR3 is TGTGCCAGCCGCCGGGACAGCGGGACCCAGTACTTC.

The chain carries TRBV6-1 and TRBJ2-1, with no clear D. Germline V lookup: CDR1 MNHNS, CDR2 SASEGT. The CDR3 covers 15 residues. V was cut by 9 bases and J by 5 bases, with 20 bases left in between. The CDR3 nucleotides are TGTGCCAGTTACGAACCGAGGCTGATGGACAATGAGCAGTTCTTC. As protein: CASYEPRLMDNEQFF.

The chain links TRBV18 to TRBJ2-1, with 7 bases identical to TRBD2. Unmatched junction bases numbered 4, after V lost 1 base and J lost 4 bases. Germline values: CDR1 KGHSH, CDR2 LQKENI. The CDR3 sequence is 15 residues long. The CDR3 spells CASSPRGTIYNEQFF. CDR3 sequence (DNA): TGTGCCAGCTCACCACGGGGGACTATTTACAATGAGCAGTTCTTC.

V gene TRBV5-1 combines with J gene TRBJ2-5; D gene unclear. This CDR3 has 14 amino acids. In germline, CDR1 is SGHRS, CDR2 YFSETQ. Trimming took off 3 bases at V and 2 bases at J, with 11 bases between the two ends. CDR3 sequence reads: CASSSSYLQETQYF. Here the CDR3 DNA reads TGCGCCAGCAGCTCCTCCTATTTACAAGAGACCCAGTACTTC.

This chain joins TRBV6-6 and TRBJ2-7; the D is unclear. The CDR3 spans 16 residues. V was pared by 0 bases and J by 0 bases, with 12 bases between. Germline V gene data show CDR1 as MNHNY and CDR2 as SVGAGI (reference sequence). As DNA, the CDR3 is TGTGCCAGCAGTTACTCGATAGGCAGAGGCTCCTACGAGCAGTACTTC. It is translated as CASSYSIGRGSYEQYF.

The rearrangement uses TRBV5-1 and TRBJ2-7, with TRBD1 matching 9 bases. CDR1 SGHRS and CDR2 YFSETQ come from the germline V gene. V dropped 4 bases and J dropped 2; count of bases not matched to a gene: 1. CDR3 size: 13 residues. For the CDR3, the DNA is TGCGCCAGCAGCCGGGACAGGGCCTACGAGCAGTACTTC. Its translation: CASSRDRAYEQYF. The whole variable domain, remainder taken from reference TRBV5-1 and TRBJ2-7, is KAGVTQTPRYLIKTRGQQVTLSCSPISGHRSVSWYQQTPGQGLQFLFEYFSETQRNKGNFPGRFSGRQFSNSRSEMNVSTLELGDSALYLCASSRDRAYEQYFGPGTRLTVT.

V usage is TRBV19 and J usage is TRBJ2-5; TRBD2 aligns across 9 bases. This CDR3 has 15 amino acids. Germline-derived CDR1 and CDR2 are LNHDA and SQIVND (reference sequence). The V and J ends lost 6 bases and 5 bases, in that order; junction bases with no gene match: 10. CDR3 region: CASSLSGRGGETQYF. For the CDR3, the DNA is TGTGCCAGTAGCCTTAGCGGGCGGGGGGGGGAGACCCAGTACTTC.

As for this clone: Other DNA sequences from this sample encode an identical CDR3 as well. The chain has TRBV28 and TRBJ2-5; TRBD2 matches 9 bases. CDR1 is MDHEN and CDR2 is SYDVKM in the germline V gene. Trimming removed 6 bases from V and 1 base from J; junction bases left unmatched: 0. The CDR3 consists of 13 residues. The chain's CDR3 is CASRTSGQETQYF. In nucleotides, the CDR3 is TGTGCCAGCAGGACTAGCGGCCAAGAGACCCAGTACTTC.

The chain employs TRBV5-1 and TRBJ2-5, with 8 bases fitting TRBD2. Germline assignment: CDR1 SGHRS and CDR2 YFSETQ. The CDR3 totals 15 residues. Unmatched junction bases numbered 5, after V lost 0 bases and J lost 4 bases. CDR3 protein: CASSLGLAGRETQYF. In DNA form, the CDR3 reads TGCGCCAGCAGCTTGGGGCTAGCGGGCAGAGAGACCCAGTACTTC.

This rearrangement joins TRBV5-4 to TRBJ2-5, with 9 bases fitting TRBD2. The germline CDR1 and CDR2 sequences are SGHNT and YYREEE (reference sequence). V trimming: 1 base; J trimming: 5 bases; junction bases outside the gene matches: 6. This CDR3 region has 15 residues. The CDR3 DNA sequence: TGTGCCAGCAGCTTGAATACCGGACTAGCGGAGACCCAGTACTTC. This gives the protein CASSLNTGLAETQYF. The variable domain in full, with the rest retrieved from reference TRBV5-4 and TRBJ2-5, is ETGVTQSPTHLIKTRGQQVTLRCSSQSGHNTVSWYQQALGQGPQFIFQYYREEENGRGNFPPRFSGLQFPNYSSELNVNALELDDSALYLCASSLNTGLAETQYFGPGTRLLVL.

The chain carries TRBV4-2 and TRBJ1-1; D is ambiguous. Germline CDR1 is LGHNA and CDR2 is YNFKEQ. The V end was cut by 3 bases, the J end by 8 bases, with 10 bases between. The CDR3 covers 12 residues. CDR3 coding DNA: TGTGCCAGCAGCCATAACGAACAGGAAGCTTTCTTT. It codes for CASSHNEQEAFF.

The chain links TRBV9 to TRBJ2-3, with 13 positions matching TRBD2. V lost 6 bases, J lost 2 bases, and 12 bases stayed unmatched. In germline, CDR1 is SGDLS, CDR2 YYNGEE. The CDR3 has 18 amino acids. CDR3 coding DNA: TGTGCCAGCAATCAAAATCCGGGACTAGCGGGAACCACAGATACGCAGTATTTT. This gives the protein CASNQNPGLAGTTDTQYF.

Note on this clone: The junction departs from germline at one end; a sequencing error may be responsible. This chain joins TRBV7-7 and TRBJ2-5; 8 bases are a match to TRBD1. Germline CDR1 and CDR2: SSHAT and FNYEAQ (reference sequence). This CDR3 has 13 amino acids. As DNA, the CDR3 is TGTGCTAGCAGCCGGACAGGGTTTGTGACCCAGTACTTC. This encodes CASSRTGFVTQYF. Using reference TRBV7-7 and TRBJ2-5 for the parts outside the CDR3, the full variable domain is GAGVSQSPRYKVTKRGQDVTLRCDPISSHATLYWYQQALGQGPEFLTYFNYEAQPDKSGLPSDRFSAERPEGSISTLTIQRTEQRDSAMYRCASSRTGFVTQYFGPGTRLLVL.

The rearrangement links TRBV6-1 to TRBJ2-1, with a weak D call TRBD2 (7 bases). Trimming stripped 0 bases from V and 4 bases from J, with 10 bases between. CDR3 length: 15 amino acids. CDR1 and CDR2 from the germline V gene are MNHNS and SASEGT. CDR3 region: CASSEAGGPYNEQFF. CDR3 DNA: TGTGCCAGCAGTGAAGCGGGGGGGCCGTACAATGAGCAGTTCTTC.

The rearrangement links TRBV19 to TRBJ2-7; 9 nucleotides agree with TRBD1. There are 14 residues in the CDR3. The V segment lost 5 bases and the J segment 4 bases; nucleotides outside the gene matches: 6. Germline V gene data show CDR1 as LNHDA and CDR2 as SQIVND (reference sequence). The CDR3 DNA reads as TGTGCCAGTAGTTTCACAGGGGGCCAGTACGAGCAGTACTTC. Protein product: CASSFTGGQYEQYF. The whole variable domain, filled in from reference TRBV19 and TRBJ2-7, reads DGGITQSPKYLFRKEGQNVTLSCEQNLNHDAMYWYRQDPGQGLRLIYYSQIVNDFQKGDIAEGYSVSREKKESFPLTVTSAQKNPTAFYLCASSFTGGQYEQYFGPGTRLTVT.

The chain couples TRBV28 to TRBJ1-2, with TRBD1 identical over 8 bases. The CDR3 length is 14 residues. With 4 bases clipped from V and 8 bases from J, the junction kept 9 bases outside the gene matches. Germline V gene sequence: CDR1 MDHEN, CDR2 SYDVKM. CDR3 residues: CASSSTRTGNGYTF. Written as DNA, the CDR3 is TGTGCCAGCAGTTCGACTAGGACAGGGAACGGCTACACCTTC.

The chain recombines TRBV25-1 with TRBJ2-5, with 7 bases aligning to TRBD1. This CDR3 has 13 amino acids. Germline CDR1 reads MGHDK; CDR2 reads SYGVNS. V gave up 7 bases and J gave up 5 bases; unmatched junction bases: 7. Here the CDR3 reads CASTRDRVETQYF. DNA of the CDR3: TGTGCCAGCACCAGAGACAGGGTGGAGACCCAGTACTTC.

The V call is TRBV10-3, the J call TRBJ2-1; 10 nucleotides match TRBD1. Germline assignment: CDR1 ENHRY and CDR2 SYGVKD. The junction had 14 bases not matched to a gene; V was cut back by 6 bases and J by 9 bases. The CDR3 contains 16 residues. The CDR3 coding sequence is TGTGCCATCAGGGATACCGGGACAGGGGCTGGAGCTGAGCAGTTCTTC. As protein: CAIRDTGTGAGAEQFF.

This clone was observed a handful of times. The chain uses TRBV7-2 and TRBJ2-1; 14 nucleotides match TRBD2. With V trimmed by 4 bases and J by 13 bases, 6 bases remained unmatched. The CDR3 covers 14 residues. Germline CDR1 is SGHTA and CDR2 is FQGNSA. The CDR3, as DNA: TGTGCCAGCAGCTGGGGACTAGCGGGGGCCCTACAGTTCTTC. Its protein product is CASSWGLAGALQFF.